Listed here is a single TCR beta chain. Antigen specificity is unknown. TCRdb's table, derived via immunoSEQ multiplex PCR, lists solely in-frame clones and lacks some. The repertoire consists of roughly 200,000 clones, with approximately 90% occurring once and the leading ten covering about 3.6%. This entry belongs to a study of T cell responses to AZD1222 COVID-19 vaccine. Notes on the study in general: Repertoire collection took place solely once the T cell response had peaked. Targeting of unmutated variant regions was reportedly seen in nearly half of spike-specific TCRs. Among vaccine-associated CD4 TCRs, coverage spanned spike, with dominance at 160-218 and 743-854.

J lost 7 bases, V lost 1 base, and 3 bases had no gene match. CDR1 SEHNR and CDR2 FQNEAQ come from the germline V gene (reference sequence). The CDR3 is made up of 15 amino acids. The sequencing here drew on peripheral blood, taken 28 days after the second dose of the MenACWY control vaccine. This TCR was recovered from an adult who received the MenACWY meningococcal vaccine as a control. The genes are TRBV7-9 and TRBJ1-6; 8 bases align to TRBD1. This chain's CDR3 is CASSLGGQENSPLHF. The CDR3 region has the DNA TGTGCCAGCAGCTTAGGGGGACAGGAAAATTCACCCCTCCACTTT.